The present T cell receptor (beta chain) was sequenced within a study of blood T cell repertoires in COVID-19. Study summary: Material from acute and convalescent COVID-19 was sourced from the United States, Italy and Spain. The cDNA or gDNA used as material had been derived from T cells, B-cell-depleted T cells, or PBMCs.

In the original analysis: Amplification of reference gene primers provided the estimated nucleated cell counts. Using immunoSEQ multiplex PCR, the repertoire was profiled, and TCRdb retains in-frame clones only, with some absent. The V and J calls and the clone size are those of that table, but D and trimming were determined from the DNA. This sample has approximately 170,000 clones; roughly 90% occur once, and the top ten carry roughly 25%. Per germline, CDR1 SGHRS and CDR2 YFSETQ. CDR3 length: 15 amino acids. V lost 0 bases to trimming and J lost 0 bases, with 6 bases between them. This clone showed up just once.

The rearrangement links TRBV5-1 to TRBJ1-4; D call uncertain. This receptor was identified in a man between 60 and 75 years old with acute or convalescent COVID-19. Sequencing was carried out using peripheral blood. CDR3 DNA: TGCGCCAGCAGCTTGGGTCCTACAACTAATGAAAAACTGTTTTTT. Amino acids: CASSLGPTTNEKLFF.